The entry that follows covers one T cell receptor (beta chain) sequence. The CDR3 is 15 amino acids. The V and J ends lost 4 bases and 6 bases, in that order; junction bases with no gene match: 7. Germline values: CDR1 SGHNT, CDR2 YYREEE (reference sequence). The sample is drawn from a study of radiotherapy plus CTLA-4 blockade in lung cancer. About the study: Disease control was achieved by around 30% of patients, and objective responses by about 19%.

The data were produced by immunoSEQ multiplex PCR, yet TCRdb's version contains in-frame clones alone and is incomplete. The sample contains about 53,000 clones, approximately 84% of which appear only once. Source: peripheral blood, taken from a patient treated with radiotherapy plus ipilimumab. This receptor was obtained from a human donor with non-small cell lung cancer whose response to radiotherapy plus ipilimumab could not be evaluated. The V call is TRBV5-4, the J call TRBJ2-1, with 10 positions matching TRBD2. CDR3 in DNA: TGTGCCAGCAGCGCCACTAGCGGGATGAGCAATGAGCAGTTCTTC. This codes for CASSATSGMSNEQFF.